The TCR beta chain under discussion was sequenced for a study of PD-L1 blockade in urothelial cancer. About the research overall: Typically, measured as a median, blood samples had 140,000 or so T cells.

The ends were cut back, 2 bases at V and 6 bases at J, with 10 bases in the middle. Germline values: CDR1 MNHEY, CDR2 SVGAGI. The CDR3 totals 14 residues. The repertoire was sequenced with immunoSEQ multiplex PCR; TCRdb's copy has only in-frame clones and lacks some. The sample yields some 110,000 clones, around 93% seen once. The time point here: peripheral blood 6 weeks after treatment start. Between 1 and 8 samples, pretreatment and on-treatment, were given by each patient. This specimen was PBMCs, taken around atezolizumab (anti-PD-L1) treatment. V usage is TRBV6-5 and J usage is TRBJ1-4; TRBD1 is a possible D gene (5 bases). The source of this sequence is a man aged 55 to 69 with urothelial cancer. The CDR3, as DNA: TGTGCCAGCAGTTACAATGGGGGGGATGAAAAACTGTTTTTT. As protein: CASSYNGGDEKLFF.